These T cell receptor beta chains were read from a single sample in a study of cytomegalovirus exposure and HLA in healthy donors. Generated by immunoSEQ multiplex PCR, the TCRdb table keeps only in-frame clones and is missing some. This sample's table has 68,000 or so clones. Sequenced sample: PBMCs. These receptors all stem from a boy younger than 18 in good health and CMV-seronegative. Both conserved end residues are part of each CDR3. The D gene is left open where the match is weak. A row's size may be missing; if present it is once, few, many or a size class.

d_call: TRBD2; j_call: TRBJ2-5; v_call: TRBV18; clone_size: .; cdr3_length: 15; cdr3_aa: CASSPGGRASETQYF; cdr3_nt: TGTGCCAGCTCACCCGGCGGGAGGGCCTCAGAGACCCAGTACTTC
d_call: .; j_call: TRBJ2-1; v_call: TRBV2; clone_size: .; cdr3_length: 15; cdr3_aa: CASTEATSGYNEQFF; cdr3_nt: TGTGCCAGCACTGAGGCGACGTCGGGTTACAATGAGCAGTTCTTC
d_call: TRBD2; j_call: TRBJ2-7; v_call: TRBV5-4; clone_size: .; cdr3_length: 15; cdr3_aa: CASSKGLAGVSEQYF; cdr3_nt: TGTGCCAGCAGCAAAGGACTAGCGGGAGTTAGCGAGCAGTACTTC
d_call: .; j_call: TRBJ1-5; v_call: TRBV6-1; clone_size: .; cdr3_length: 13; cdr3_aa: CASSPAGVGPQHF; cdr3_nt: TGTGCCAGCAGCCCAGCGGGTGTTGGGCCCCAGCATTTT
d_call: .; j_call: TRBJ2-1; v_call: TRBV13; clone_size: .; cdr3_length: 15; cdr3_aa: CASSLTTASYNEQFF; cdr3_nt: TGTGCCAGCAGCTTAACGACAGCCAGTTACAATGAGCAGTTCTTC
d_call: TRBD1; j_call: TRBJ2-2; v_call: TRBV6-1; clone_size: .; cdr3_length: 15; cdr3_aa: CASRPTGRNTGELFF; cdr3_nt: TGTGCCAGCAGACCGACAGGGCGGAACACCGGGGAGCTGTTTTTT
d_call: .; j_call: TRBJ2-2; v_call: TRBV5-1; clone_size: .; cdr3_length: 15; cdr3_aa: CASSLANSNTGELFF; cdr3_nt: TGCGCCAGCAGCTTGGCAAACTCTAACACCGGGGAGCTGTTTTTT
d_call: TRBD1; j_call: TRBJ1-5; v_call: TRBV15; clone_size: .; cdr3_length: 14; cdr3_aa: CATSPGQAGRPQHF; cdr3_nt: TGTGCCACCAGCCCCGGACAGGCTGGACGGCCCCAGCATTTT
d_call: TRBD1; j_call: TRBJ2-5; v_call: TRBV27; clone_size: .; cdr3_length: 16; cdr3_aa: CASSSRDRGHSETQYF; cdr3_nt: TGTGCCAGCAGTTCCCGGGACAGGGGTCATTCCGAGACCCAGTACTTC
d_call: .; j_call: TRBJ2-2; v_call: TRBV20-1; clone_size: .; cdr3_length: 11; cdr3_aa: CSAGPTGELFF; cdr3_nt: TGCAGTGCGGGGCCCACCGGGGAGCTGTTTTTT
d_call: TRBD1; j_call: TRBJ1-4; v_call: TRBV5-4; clone_size: .; cdr3_length: 15; cdr3_aa: CASSASGTGGEKLFF; cdr3_nt: TGTGCCAGCAGCGCCTCCGGGACAGGGGGTGAAAAACTGTTTTTT
d_call: .; j_call: TRBJ1-1; v_call: TRBV6-1; clone_size: .; cdr3_length: 15; cdr3_aa: CASSDIWEANTEAFF; cdr3_nt: TGTGCCAGCAGTGATATTTGGGAGGCGAACACTGAAGCTTTCTTT
d_call: .; j_call: TRBJ1-5; v_call: TRBV30; clone_size: .; cdr3_length: 14; cdr3_aa: CAWRARGDNQPQHF; cdr3_nt: TGTGCCTGGAGGGCGCGGGGAGACAATCAGCCCCAGCATTTT
d_call: .; j_call: TRBJ1-1; v_call: TRBV27; clone_size: .; cdr3_length: 15; cdr3_aa: CASSLRGEPNTEAFF; cdr3_nt: TGTGCCAGCAGTTTACGGGGGGAACCGAACACTGAAGCTTTCTTT
d_call: TRBD1; j_call: TRBJ1-2; v_call: TRBV11-2; clone_size: .; cdr3_length: 18; cdr3_aa: CASSLAGTGVGSNYGYTF; cdr3_nt: TGTGCCAGCAGCTTAGCTGGGACAGGGGTAGGGTCTAACTATGGCTACACCTTC
d_call: TRBD1; j_call: TRBJ2-1; v_call: TRBV15; clone_size: .; cdr3_length: 15; cdr3_aa: CATSRDDRGRGEQFF; cdr3_nt: TGTGCCACCAGCAGAGATGACAGGGGGCGAGGTGAGCAGTTCTTC
d_call: .; j_call: TRBJ1-1; v_call: TRBV11-3; clone_size: .; cdr3_length: 13; cdr3_aa: CASSSRGNTEAFF; cdr3_nt: TGTGCCAGCAGCTCCCGGGGGAACACTGAAGCTTTCTTT
d_call: .; j_call: TRBJ2-3; v_call: TRBV15; clone_size: .; cdr3_length: 15; cdr3_aa: CATSRDQGGLPTQYF; cdr3_nt: TGTGCCACCAGCAGAGATCAGGGGGGCCTCCCGACGCAGTATTTT
d_call: TRBD2; j_call: TRBJ2-1; v_call: TRBV15; clone_size: .; cdr3_length: 14; cdr3_aa: CATSSSGSYNEQFF; cdr3_nt: TGTGCCACCAGCAGTAGCGGGAGCTACAATGAGCAGTTCTTC
d_call: TRBD1; j_call: TRBJ2-7; v_call: TRBV7-2; clone_size: .; cdr3_length: 14; cdr3_aa: CASSPDRGHYEQYF; cdr3_nt: TGTGCCAGCAGCCCTGACAGGGGGCATTACGAGCAGTACTTC
d_call: .; j_call: TRBJ2-7; v_call: TRBV6-5; clone_size: .; cdr3_length: 15; cdr3_aa: CASSLSTSSSYEQYF; cdr3_nt: TGTGCCAGCAGTTTGAGCACTTCTAGCTCCTACGAGCAGTACTTC
d_call: TRBD1; j_call: TRBJ1-2; v_call: TRBV20-1; clone_size: .; cdr3_length: 11; cdr3_aa: CKTGGTDGYTF; cdr3_nt: TGCAAGACAGGGGGCACGGATGGCTACACCTTC
d_call: TRBD2; j_call: TRBJ2-1; v_call: TRBV30; clone_size: .; cdr3_length: 14; cdr3_aa: CAWAGLAGNNEQFF; cdr3_nt: TGTGCCTGGGCGGGACTAGCGGGAAACAATGAGCAGTTCTTC
d_call: .; j_call: TRBJ2-3; v_call: TRBV6-5; clone_size: .; cdr3_length: 15; cdr3_aa: CASIRCRVGTDTQYF; cdr3_nt: TGTGCCAGCATACGTTGCAGGGTAGGAACAGATACGCAGTATTTT
d_call: TRBD1; j_call: TRBJ2-7; v_call: TRBV13; clone_size: .; cdr3_length: 16; cdr3_aa: CASSANPDRESYEQYF; cdr3_nt: TGTGCCAGCAGCGCCAACCCGGACAGGGAGTCCTACGAGCAGTACTTC
d_call: .; j_call: TRBJ1-3; v_call: TRBV13; clone_size: .; cdr3_length: 15; cdr3_aa: CASSLESVTGNTIYF; cdr3_nt: TGTGCCAGCAGCTTAGAGTCAGTTACAGGAAACACCATATATTTT
d_call: .; j_call: TRBJ1-2; v_call: TRBV5-6; clone_size: .; cdr3_length: 13; cdr3_aa: CASSRDRNYGYTF; cdr3_nt: TGTGCCAGCAGTCGAGACAGGAACTATGGCTACACCTTC
d_call: TRBD1; j_call: TRBJ2-7; v_call: TRBV5-1; clone_size: .; cdr3_length: 15; cdr3_aa: CASSVSGTGAYEQYF; cdr3_nt: TGCGCCAGCAGCGTCTCCGGGACAGGGGCATACGAGCAGTACTTC
d_call: .; j_call: TRBJ1-1; v_call: TRBV9; clone_size: .; cdr3_length: 14; cdr3_aa: CASSGATGFTEAFF; cdr3_nt: TGTGCCAGCAGCGGAGCCACAGGGTTCACTGAAGCTTTCTTT
d_call: .; j_call: TRBJ1-1; v_call: TRBV5-6; clone_size: .; cdr3_length: 13; cdr3_aa: CASSLEQYTEAFF; cdr3_nt: TGTGCCAGCAGCTTGGAACAGTACACTGAAGCTTTCTTT
d_call: .; j_call: TRBJ1-2; v_call: TRBV30; clone_size: .; cdr3_length: 11; cdr3_aa: CACSPNYGYTF; cdr3_nt: TGTGCCTGCAGTCCGAACTATGGCTACACCTTC
d_call: .; j_call: TRBJ1-6; v_call: TRBV25-1; clone_size: .; cdr3_length: 15; cdr3_aa: CASRDRGGDYSPLHF; cdr3_nt: TGTGCCAGCAGGGACCGGGGGGGTGATTATTCACCCCTCCACTTT
d_call: TRBD1; j_call: TRBJ2-1; v_call: TRBV29-1; clone_size: .; cdr3_length: 10; cdr3_aa: CSVFRGRKFF; cdr3_nt: TGCAGCGTGTTCAGGGGGCGAAAGTTCTTC
d_call: .; j_call: TRBJ2-7; v_call: TRBV9; clone_size: .; cdr3_length: 16; cdr3_aa: CASSVGGRGGAYEQYF; cdr3_nt: TGTGCCAGCAGCGTAGGAGGTAGAGGGGGGGCATACGAGCAGTACTTC
d_call: .; j_call: TRBJ1-1; v_call: TRBV19; clone_size: .; cdr3_length: 14; cdr3_aa: CASSLRTANTEAFF; cdr3_nt: TGTGCCAGTAGTCTCCGGACAGCAAACACTGAAGCTTTCTTT
d_call: TRBD2; j_call: TRBJ2-1; v_call: TRBV11-2; clone_size: .; cdr3_length: 15; cdr3_aa: CASSSTSGPYNEQFF; cdr3_nt: TGTGCCAGCAGCTCCACTAGCGGGCCCTACAATGAGCAGTTCTTC
d_call: TRBD1; j_call: TRBJ1-4; v_call: TRBV19; clone_size: .; cdr3_length: 14; cdr3_aa: CASRRQGANEKLFF; cdr3_nt: TGTGCCAGTAGGAGACAGGGGGCAAATGAAAAACTGTTTTTT
d_call: TRBD2; j_call: TRBJ2-2; v_call: TRBV11-2; clone_size: .; cdr3_length: 17; cdr3_aa: CASSLPPSGRETGELFF; cdr3_nt: TGTGCCAGCAGCTTACCTCCTAGCGGGAGGGAAACCGGGGAGCTGTTTTTT
d_call: TRBD1; j_call: TRBJ1-1; v_call: TRBV5-4; clone_size: .; cdr3_length: 15; cdr3_aa: CASSLWTGYLTEAFF; cdr3_nt: TGTGCCAGCAGCTTGTGGACAGGGTATCTCACTGAAGCTTTCTTT
d_call: .; j_call: TRBJ2-3; v_call: TRBV5-1; clone_size: .; cdr3_length: 16; cdr3_aa: CASSLADRDSGDTQYF; cdr3_nt: TGCGCCAGCAGCTTGGCTGACAGGGATAGCGGAGATACGCAGTATTTT
d_call: .; j_call: TRBJ1-4; v_call: TRBV12-5; clone_size: .; cdr3_length: 13; cdr3_aa: CASGGQKNEKLFF; cdr3_nt: TGTGCTAGTGGCGGACAGAAAAATGAAAAACTGTTTTTT
d_call: .; j_call: TRBJ2-1; v_call: TRBV11-3; clone_size: medium-sized; cdr3_length: 16; cdr3_aa: CASSSRIQGSYNEQFF; cdr3_nt: TGTGCCAGCAGCTCACGGATACAGGGATCCTACAATGAGCAGTTCTTC
d_call: .; j_call: TRBJ2-7; v_call: TRBV4-1; clone_size: .; cdr3_length: 14; cdr3_aa: CASSQAGHSYEQYF; cdr3_nt: TGCGCCAGCAGCCAAGCGGGACACTCCTACGAGCAGTACTTC
d_call: .; j_call: TRBJ1-1; v_call: TRBV4-2; clone_size: .; cdr3_length: 14; cdr3_aa: CASSPTIQGAEAFF; cdr3_nt: TGTGCCAGCAGCCCGACAATACAGGGCGCTGAAGCTTTCTTT
d_call: .; j_call: TRBJ1-1; v_call: TRBV10-3; clone_size: .; cdr3_length: 14; cdr3_aa: CAITPGLKDTEAFF; cdr3_nt: TGTGCCATCACCCCGGGACTAAAGGACACTGAAGCTTTCTTT
d_call: .; j_call: TRBJ2-2; v_call: TRBV7-6; clone_size: .; cdr3_length: 13; cdr3_aa: CASSSQGFGELFF; cdr3_nt: TGTGCCAGCAGCTCACAGGGTTTCGGGGAGCTGTTTTTT
d_call: TRBD1; j_call: TRBJ1-1; v_call: TRBV5-4; clone_size: .; cdr3_length: 14; cdr3_aa: CASSTRDRPSEAFF; cdr3_nt: TGTGCCAGCAGTACCCGGGACAGGCCCTCTGAAGCTTTCTTT
d_call: TRBD1; j_call: TRBJ2-2; v_call: TRBV7-2; clone_size: .; cdr3_length: 16; cdr3_aa: CASRNQGAVNTGELFF; cdr3_nt: TGTGCCAGCAGAAACCAGGGGGCCGTAAACACCGGGGAGCTGTTTTTT
d_call: .; j_call: TRBJ2-5; v_call: TRBV5-1; clone_size: .; cdr3_length: 13; cdr3_aa: CASSRRDGGTQYF; cdr3_nt: TGCGCCAGCAGCAGGAGGGACGGCGGGACCCAGTACTTC
d_call: .; j_call: TRBJ2-2; v_call: TRBV30; clone_size: .; cdr3_length: 16; cdr3_aa: CAWSVTGTSSAGELFF; cdr3_nt: TGTGCCTGGAGTGTCACCGGGACTTCCTCCGCCGGGGAGCTGTTTTTT
d_call: .; j_call: TRBJ2-7; v_call: TRBV10-1; clone_size: .; cdr3_length: 14; cdr3_aa: CASSESTGHYEQYF; cdr3_nt: TGCGCCAGCAGTGAGTCGACAGGACACTACGAGCAGTACTTC
d_call: TRBD1; j_call: TRBJ1-2; v_call: TRBV30; clone_size: .; cdr3_length: 13; cdr3_aa: CAWSPDRLYGYTF; cdr3_nt: TGTGCCTGGAGTCCGGACAGGCTCTATGGCTACACCTTC
d_call: TRBD1; j_call: TRBJ2-1; v_call: TRBV29-1; clone_size: .; cdr3_length: 16; cdr3_aa: CSVEDPGTGAYNEQFF; cdr3_nt: TGCAGCGTTGAAGATCCCGGGACAGGGGCCTACAATGAGCAGTTCTTC
d_call: .; j_call: TRBJ1-2; v_call: TRBV27; clone_size: .; cdr3_length: 14; cdr3_aa: CASRLQGLSYGYTF; cdr3_nt: TGTGCCAGCAGGCTCCAGGGACTTTCTTATGGCTACACCTTC
d_call: .; j_call: TRBJ1-1; v_call: TRBV5-4; clone_size: .; cdr3_length: 13; cdr3_aa: CASRFDTGGRAFF; cdr3_nt: TGTGCCAGCAGATTTGACACGGGGGGGCGAGCTTTCTTT
d_call: .; j_call: TRBJ2-7; v_call: TRBV30; clone_size: .; cdr3_length: 12; cdr3_aa: CAWSAGEEEQYF; cdr3_nt: TGTGCCTGGAGTGCAGGGGAAGAAGAGCAGTACTTC
d_call: .; j_call: TRBJ2-1; v_call: TRBV5-5; clone_size: .; cdr3_length: 16; cdr3_aa: CASSLRETSLYNEQFF; cdr3_nt: TGTGCCAGCAGCTTACGGGAAACATCTCTCTACAATGAGCAGTTCTTC
d_call: TRBD1; j_call: TRBJ2-2; v_call: TRBV7-6; clone_size: .; cdr3_length: 16; cdr3_aa: CASSFTGGPNTGELFF; cdr3_nt: TGTGCCAGCAGCTTCACAGGGGGCCCAAACACCGGGGAGCTGTTTTTT
d_call: TRBD1; j_call: TRBJ1-1; v_call: TRBV5-1; clone_size: .; cdr3_length: 15; cdr3_aa: CASSVETGGRTEAFF; cdr3_nt: TGCGCCAGCAGCGTGGAAACAGGGGGACGAACTGAAGCTTTCTTT
d_call: TRBD1; j_call: TRBJ1-5; v_call: TRBV6-5; clone_size: .; cdr3_length: 13; cdr3_aa: CASSLDRAQPQHF; cdr3_nt: TGTGCCAGCAGCCTTGACAGGGCTCAGCCCCAGCATTTT